This T cell receptor beta chain comes out of a study of control samples from healthy donors and cancer patients (TCRdb year 2020). Regarding this clone: This clone's antigen is unknown. No per-base quality is available; no much larger clone lies one base away.

Clipping removes 1 base from V and 7 bases from J, with 5 as the unmatched junction base count. CDR1 and CDR2 are read off the germline V gene (reference sequence) as MNHEY and SMNVEV. The CDR3 measures 15 amino acids from cysteine to phenylalanine. CDR3 DNA is the only sequence kept; it has 45 bases, read in frame from the first base. The library relied on the immunoSEQ multiplex PCR assay. TCRdb obtained this table from immuneACCESS and retained in-frame rearrangements with V and J assigned. These tables miss some clones; where compared with another copy, unresolved V genes account for less than half of the shortfall, and the remainder is unexplained. This sample gives 35,000 to 45,000 clones in total; roughly 80% of them show up just once. The biggest ten clones account for less than 55% of the sample.

The V and J genes are TRBV27 and TRBJ1-4; TRBD1 fits 8 bases in the junction. The sequence came from a man aged 60-69 years in good health. The sequenced material came from blood. The nucleotide sequence is TGTGCCAGCAGTTTATGGCAGGGGGCAGGTGAAAAACTGTTTTTT. It encodes CASSLWQGAGEKLFF.